The present entry profiles one TCR beta chain with its context. The data belong to a study of control samples from healthy donors and cancer patients. Clones were sequenced by immunoSEQ multiplex PCR, and TCRdb holds only the in-frame ones, with some missing. Counted here are about 44,000 clones, 70% to 90% occurring once; the ten biggest clones make up roughly a tenth. The CDR3 loop spans 14 amino acids. The V gene's germline CDR1 is WNHNN and CDR2 SYGVQD (reference sequence). Trimming at V came to 2 bases and at J to 5 bases, leaving 3 bases not matched to a gene. V gene TRBV10-1 combines with J gene TRBJ2-1; 7 bases fit TRBD2. Material: PBMCs. The sequence was obtained from a woman aged 55-70 years with lung cancer. CDR3 bases: TGCGCCAGCAGTGAGAACCTAGCGGACAATGAGCAGTTCTTC. This encodes CASSENLADNEQFF.